Presented here are 15 T cell receptor beta chains from one specimen sequenced in a study of blood T cell repertoires in COVID-19. Assay used: immunoSEQ multiplex PCR; TCRdb lists only in-frame clones, some missing. The table includes about 300,000 clones, 85% detected once. The sequencing sample was made of PBMCs or T cells enriched from blood (not recorded which). The receptors derive from a young woman who had been exposed to COVID-19.

This chain links TRBV15 with TRBJ2-2, with TRBD1 matching over 7 bases. The V and J ends lost 8 bases and 0 bases, in that order; junction bases with no gene match: 6. Germline V gene lookup returns CDR1 LNHNV and CDR2 YYDKDF (reference sequence). This CDR3 contains 15 residues. The CDR3 DNA reads as TGTGCCACCGAAGAACAGGGGTCGAACACCGGGGAGCTGTTTTTT. Amino acid sequence: CATEEQGSNTGELFF.

This chain links TRBV24-1 with TRBJ2-2; 12 bases are a match to TRBD2. The CDR3 covers 14 residues. Germline-derived CDR1 and CDR2 are KGHDR and SFDVKD. The V and J ends lost 9 bases and 7 bases, in that order; junction bases with no gene match: 5. CDR3 DNA: TGTGCCACCGCTAGCGGGAGGGCCATCGGGGAGCTGTTTTTT. The encoded protein is CATASGRAIGELFF.

As concerns this clone: A single base separates this from a much larger clone, so it may be a read error. Different DNA sequences within this sample yield the same CDR3. The chain is built from TRBV9 and TRBJ1-2, with TRBD1 matching over 8 bases. Looked up from germline, CDR1 is SGDLS and CDR2 is YYNGEE. This CDR3 is built from 16 residues. The CDR3 here is CASSVAAGGPVYGYTF. CDR3 nucleotides: TGTGCCAGCAGTGTAGCCGCAGGGGGCCCCGTCTATGGCTACACCTTC.

J is TRBJ1-1 and V is TRBV3-1 (or the pseudogene TRBV3-2), with 7 bases identical to TRBD1. Germline lookup yields CDR1 LGHDT and CDR2 YNNKEL (reference sequence). The CDR3 spans 16 residues. The V segment lost 7 bases and the J segment 3 bases; nucleotides outside the gene matches: 14. The CDR3, as DNA: TGTGCCAGCACCTTAGGTGCGGGACAGCGGCACACTGAAGCTTTCTTT. This codes for CASTLGAGQRHTEAFF.

This clone has a handful of counts. The chain recombines TRBV6-1 with TRBJ1-4; unclear D gene. Trimming removed 2 bases at V and 6 bases at J, with 7 bases between. The CDR3 covers 13 residues. Germline loops: CDR1 MNHNS, CDR2 SASEGT. In DNA, the CDR3 is TGTGCCAGCAGTGAATGGCGGGATGAAAAACTGTTTTTT. Translated, it gives CASSEWRDEKLFF.

V gene TRBV24-1 combines with J gene TRBJ2-3; D is possibly TRBD1 (5 bases). Germline V gene sequence: CDR1 KGHDR, CDR2 SFDVKD. CDR3 length: 15 residues. Trimming stripped 3 bases from V and 6 bases from J, with 15 bases between. DNA for the CDR3: TGTGCCACCAGTGATAGGGATTACAGGACCGATACGCAGTATTTT. It encodes CATSDRDYRTDTQYF.

This chain joins TRBV7-2 and TRBJ1-2, with no clear D. V was pared by 6 bases and J by 4 bases, with 9 bases between. In germline, CDR1 is SGHTA, CDR2 FQGNSA. CDR3 size: 12 residues. The CDR3: CASSSSGYGYTF. DNA of the CDR3: TGTGCCAGCAGTAGTTCCGGCTATGGCTACACCTTC.

This clone was detected once. V usage is TRBV30 and J usage is TRBJ2-5; TRBD2 agrees at 8 bases. V lost 8 bases and J lost 4; bases outside the gene matches: 12. This CDR3 has 14 residues. Germline V lookup: CDR1 GTSNPN, CDR2 SVGIG (reference sequence). The CDR3 DNA follows: TGTGCCGGAGTTATAGCGGGATTGCCAGAGACCCAGTACTTC. Protein sequence: CAGVIAGLPETQYF.

The chain recombines TRBV28 with TRBJ1-2, with D perhaps TRBD1 (5 bases). In germline, CDR1 is MDHEN, CDR2 SYDVKM. V shed 2 bases and J shed 4 bases, with 8 bases lying between them. The CDR3 sequence is 13 residues long. Written as DNA, the CDR3 is TGTGCCAGCAGTTTAAACAGGTTCTATGGCTACACCTTC. Protein: CASSLNRFYGYTF.

This chain uses TRBV2 with TRBJ2-5; D gene uncertain. This CDR3 has 15 amino acids. Germline V gene lookup returns CDR1 SNHLY and CDR2 FYNNEI. V lost 4 bases and J 0 bases, leaving 12 bases between the germline ends. CDR3 nucleotides: TGTGCCAGCAGTGTTTCGGAGATATACCAAGAGACCCAGTACTTC. Translating it yields CASSVSEIYQETQYF. The full variable domain, completed using reference TRBV2 and TRBJ2-5, is EPEVTQTPSHQVTQMGQEVILRCVPISNHLYFYWYRQILGQKVEFLVSFYNNEISEKSEIFDDQFSVERPDGSNFTLKIRSTKLEDSAMYFCASSVSEIYQETQYFGPGTRLLVL.

V usage is TRBV7-2 and J usage is TRBJ1-2, with TRBD1 identical over 8 bases. The junction had 3 bases not matched to a gene; V was cut back by 2 bases and J by 4 bases. The CDR3 is 14 residues long. Germline V lookup: CDR1 SGHTA, CDR2 FQGNSA. CDR3 nucleotides: TGTGCCAGCAGCTTACAGGGGGCGGCCTATGGCTACACCTTC. Its translation is CASSLQGAAYGYTF.

V is TRBV11-1 and J is TRBJ2-1; no definite D call. The CDR3 consists of 17 residues. Germline V gives CDR1 SGHAT, CDR2 FQDESV (reference sequence). The V and J ends lost 0 bases and 0 bases respectively, with 12 bases between them. DNA of the CDR3: TGTGCCAGCAGCTTAGCCCGGCGGAAGAGCTCCTACAATGAGCAGTTCTTC. Translated: CASSLARRKSSYNEQFF.

The rearrangement joins TRBV7-2 to TRBJ2-7; 11 bases align to TRBD2. Germline V gene data show CDR1 as SGHTA and CDR2 as FQGNSA. V was clipped by 0 bases and J by 5 bases; unmatched bases: 6. CDR3 size: 16 residues. The chain's CDR3 is CASSLALSGGAHEQYF. In DNA form, the CDR3 reads TGTGCCAGCAGCTTAGCGCTTAGCGGGGGGGCCCACGAGCAGTACTTC.

The chain combines TRBV10-1 with TRBJ1-1; 9 bases are a match to TRBD1. Losses at the gene ends were 6 bases for V and 3 bases for J; bases not matched to a gene: 5. The V gene's germline CDR1 is WNHNN and CDR2 SYGVQD (reference sequence). This CDR3 spans 14 amino acids. CDR3 DNA: TGCGCCAGCAGCTATGACAGGGGGGACACTGAAGCTTTCTTT. Encoded protein: CASSYDRGDTEAFF.

The chain joins TRBV2 to TRBJ2-7, with TRBD2 matching over 13 bases. Per the germline V gene, CDR1 is SNHLY and CDR2 is FYNNEI. J lost 3 bases, V lost 5 bases, and 10 bases had no gene match. This CDR3 comprises 17 residues. CDR3 bases: TGTGCCAGCAGTCCTTTTATAGGACTAGCGGGAGACTACGAGCAGTACTTC. It is translated as CASSPFIGLAGDYEQYF.